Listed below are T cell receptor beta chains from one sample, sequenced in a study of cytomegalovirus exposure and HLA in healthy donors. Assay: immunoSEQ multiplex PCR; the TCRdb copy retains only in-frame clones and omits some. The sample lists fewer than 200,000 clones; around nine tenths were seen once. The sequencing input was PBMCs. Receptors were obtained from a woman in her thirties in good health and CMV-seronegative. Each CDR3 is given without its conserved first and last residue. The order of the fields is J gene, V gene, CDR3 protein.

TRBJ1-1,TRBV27,ASSLSAQGHTEAF
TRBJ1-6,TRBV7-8,ASSFQGASPLH
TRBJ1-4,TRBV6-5,ASSYRDRPNEKLF
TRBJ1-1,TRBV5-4,ASSPPGAMNTEAF
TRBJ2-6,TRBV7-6,ASSISISGANVLT
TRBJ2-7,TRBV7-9,ASSLGSGRASYEQY
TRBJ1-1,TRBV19,ASRMGAGVSEAF
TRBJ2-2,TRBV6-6,ASSYSRMTTGELF
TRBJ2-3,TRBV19,ASSIRQRPTDTQY
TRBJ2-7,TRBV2,ASRTGGDEQY
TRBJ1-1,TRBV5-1,ASSRGREVGSLNTEAF
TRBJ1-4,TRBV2,ASSLTGEGEKLF
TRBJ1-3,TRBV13,ASSFDSGGNTIY
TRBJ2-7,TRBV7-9,ASSPEQTYEQY
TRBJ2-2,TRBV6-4,ASSDSYRDTGELF
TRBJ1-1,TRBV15,ATSRQVTGLEAF
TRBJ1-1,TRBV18,ASSPTGGLLEAF
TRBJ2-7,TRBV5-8,ASSLVQAHLYEQY
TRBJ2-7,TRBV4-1,ASSVSIGTSGEQY
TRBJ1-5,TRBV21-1,ASSKRDRGTQPQH
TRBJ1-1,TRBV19,ASSIDGINTEAF
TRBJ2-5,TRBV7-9,ASRLIPGHEETQY
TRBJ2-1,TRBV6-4,ASALGGGGEAYNEQF
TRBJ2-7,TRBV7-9,ASSLRFYEQY
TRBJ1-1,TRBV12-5,AKGGPDAEAF
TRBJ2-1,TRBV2,ASPGGTHWF
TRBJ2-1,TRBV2,ASSDPADSVV
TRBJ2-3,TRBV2,ASSAVSYTQY